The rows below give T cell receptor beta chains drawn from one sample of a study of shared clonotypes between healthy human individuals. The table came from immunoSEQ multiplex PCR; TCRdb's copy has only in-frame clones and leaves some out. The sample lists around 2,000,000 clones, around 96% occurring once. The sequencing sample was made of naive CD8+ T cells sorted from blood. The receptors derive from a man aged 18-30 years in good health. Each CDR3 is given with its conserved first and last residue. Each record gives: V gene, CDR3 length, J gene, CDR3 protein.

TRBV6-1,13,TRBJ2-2,CASSELGSGELFF
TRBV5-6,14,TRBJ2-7,CASSLAPGNYEQYF
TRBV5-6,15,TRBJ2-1,CASSLGTSGIYEQFF
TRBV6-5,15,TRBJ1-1,CASRLQQGAVTEAFF
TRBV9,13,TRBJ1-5,CASSEGDNQPQHF
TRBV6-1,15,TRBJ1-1,CASSDPTGGRTEAFF
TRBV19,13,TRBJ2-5,CASSVSGEETQYF
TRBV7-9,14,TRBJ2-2,CASSLGTLTGELFF
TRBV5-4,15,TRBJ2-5,CASSLKLGGQETQYF
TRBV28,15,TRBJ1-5,CASSLRGLGNQPQHF
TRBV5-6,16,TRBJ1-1,CASSLAGQWENTEAFF
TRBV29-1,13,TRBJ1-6,CSVLTSAGPPLHF
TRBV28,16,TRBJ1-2,CASRLDRATFTYGYTF
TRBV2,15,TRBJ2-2,CASQAGSLNTGELFF
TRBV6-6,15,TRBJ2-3,CASSYGAGTTDTQYF
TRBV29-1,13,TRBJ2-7,CSVGVAGDYEQYF
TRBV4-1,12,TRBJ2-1,CASSHGGNEQFF
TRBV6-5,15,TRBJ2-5,CTSSYSGNSQETQYF
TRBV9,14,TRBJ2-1,CASTAGTVYNEQFF
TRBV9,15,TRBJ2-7,CASSVETAPAYEQYF
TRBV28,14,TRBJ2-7,CASSSRGSSYEQYF
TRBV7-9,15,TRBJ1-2,CASSVLTTVKYGYTF
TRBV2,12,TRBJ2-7,CASSPTSYEQYF
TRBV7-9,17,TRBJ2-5,CASSYPSWGANQETQYF
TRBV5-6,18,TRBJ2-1,CASSSQVPGTSVNNEQFF
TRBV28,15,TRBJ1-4,CASSLEQGGHEKLFF